One and the same sample provided the 5 T cell receptor beta chains below, sequenced in a study of blood T cell repertoires in COVID-19 (TCRdb year 2020). Libraries were made using the immunoSEQ multiplex PCR assay. Not all clones reach the TCRdb copy of this immuneACCESS table, which keeps in-frame sequences only. Checked studies attribute under half of the gap to unresolved V genes and leave the rest unexplained. For this sample the table gives about 59,000 clones, of which 90% to 95% were detected only once. The ten largest account for approximately 8.1% of the sample. The sample was peripheral blood. These receptors were obtained from a human donor in a cohort sampled during active COVID-19.

V and J are TRBV18 and TRBJ1-1; TRBD1 matches 9 bases. J lost 1 base, V lost 5 bases, and 14 bases had no gene match. This CDR3 has 18 amino acids. Germline V lookup: CDR1 KGHSH, CDR2 LQKENI. DNA of the CDR3: TGTGCCAGCTCATCGGCGGACAGGGGATTAAGAGGGAACACTGAAGCTTTCTTT. Translation: CASSSADRGLRGNTEAFF. The whole variable domain, filled in from reference TRBV18 and TRBJ1-1, reads NAGVMQNPRHLVRRRGQEARLRCSPMKGHSHVYWYRQLPEEGLKFMVYLQKENIIDESGMPKERFSAEFPKEGPSILRIQQVVRGDSAAYFCASSSADRGLRGNTEAFFGQGTRLTVV.

This clone was observed once. J is TRBJ2-7 and V is TRBV5-4; 7 bases map to TRBD1. V trimming: 6 bases; J trimming: 3 bases; junction bases outside the gene matches: 12. Germline V CDR1 and CDR2: SGHNT, YYREEE (reference sequence). The length of the CDR3 is 15 residues. CDR3: CASNRGQTVGYEQYF. In nucleotides, the CDR3 is TGTGCCAGCAACCGGGGACAGACGGTCGGCTACGAGCAGTACTTC.

The chain joins TRBV6-6 to TRBJ1-1; 7 bases align to TRBD1. Germline CDR1 and CDR2: MNHNY and SVGAGI (reference sequence). This CDR3 region has 14 residues. V lost 2 bases and J lost 2; bases outside the gene matches: 2. The CDR3 loop reads CASSYRQGNTEAFF. The DNA for the CDR3 is TGTGCCAGCAGTTACAGACAGGGAAACACTGAAGCTTTCTTT.

V and J are TRBV5-4 and TRBJ1-6, with TRBD1 identical over 7 bases. Trimming at V came to 4 bases and at J to 9 bases, leaving 10 bases not matched to a gene. Germline CDR1 and CDR2: SGHNT and YYREEE (reference sequence). This CDR3 region has 15 residues. CDR3 amino acids: CASSPKGARSSPLHF. The DNA of the CDR3 is TGTGCCAGCAGCCCGAAGGGGGCTCGGAGTTCACCCCTCCACTTT.

The chain links TRBV30 to TRBJ1-1, with TRBD1 matching over 7 bases. Germline trimming cut 1 base from V and 11 bases from J; bases unmatched to any gene: 16. Germline assignment: CDR1 GTSNPN and CDR2 SVGIG (reference sequence). The CDR3 sequence is 15 residues long. The CDR3 DNA reads TGTGCCTGGAGTGGCGGACAGGCCCTTTCGGTTGGGGCTTTCTTT. Its protein is CAWSGGQALSVGAFF.